The 29 T cell receptor beta chains given below trace back to one sample, sequenced in a study of blood T cell repertoires in COVID-19. Profiling relied on immunoSEQ multiplex PCR, and the TCRdb table lists in-frame clones only, not all of them. The sample carries about 170,000 clones, around nine tenths recorded once. Sequenced input: peripheral blood. The receptors originated from a man between 18 and 29 years old with active or convalescent COVID-19.

This rearrangement joins TRBV6-5 to TRBJ2-7, with 8 bases identical to TRBD1. Trimming removed 5 bases from V and 7 bases from J; junction bases left unmatched: 7. The CDR3 spans 13 residues. Germline CDR1 reads MNHEY; CDR2 reads SVGAGI. DNA for the CDR3: TGTGCCAGCAGTCCCCAGGGGGCGCGGGAGCAGTACGTC. Translation: CASSPQGAREQYV.

This chain uses TRBV7-2 with TRBJ1-1; 12 positions agree with TRBD1. Germline V CDR1 and CDR2: SGHTA, FQGNSA. Trimming cost V 1 base and J 11 bases; bases outside gene matches: 8. The CDR3 is 15 residues long. The CDR3 DNA reads as TGTGCCAGCAGCTTAGTCAGGGGACAGGGGGCGCGTGCTTTCTTT. Its translation: CASSLVRGQGARAFF.

V and J are TRBV19 and TRBJ2-2; D is unresolved. Trimming cost V 5 bases and J 2 bases, with 15 bases left between them. Looked up from germline, CDR1 is LNHDA and CDR2 is SQIVND (reference sequence). This CDR3 has 16 residues. The DNA for the CDR3 is TGTGCCAGTAGTCGCTGGGCCGCCCCAAACACCGGGGAGCTGTTTTTT. Translation: CASSRWAAPNTGELFF.

This chain links TRBV4-2 with TRBJ2-3, with a possible D match to TRBD2 (5 bases). The CDR3 sequence is 16 residues long. Between the trimmed V and J ends, which lost 0 bases and 0 bases, there was a span of 10 bases. The germline V gene encodes CDR1 LGHNA and CDR2 YNFKEQ. CDR3 in amino acids: CASSQDLGGSTDTQYF. CDR3 nucleotides: TGTGCCAGCAGCCAAGATCTGGGCGGGAGCACAGATACGCAGTATTTT.

The chain carries TRBV19 and TRBJ2-3; 9 bases agree with TRBD2. This CDR3 has 17 amino acids. Germline CDR1 LNHDA, CDR2 SQIVND (reference sequence). The ends lost 3 bases at V and 2 bases at J; junction bases unmatched: 9. CDR3 bases: TGTGCCAGTAGTATGGCCGTAGCGGGGGCCCACACAGATACGCAGTATTTT. It is translated as CASSMAVAGAHTDTQYF. The full variable domain, with the rest looked up from reference TRBV19 and TRBJ2-3, is DGGITQSPKYLFRKEGQNVTLSCEQNLNHDAMYWYRQDPGQGLRLIYYSQIVNDFQKGDIAEGYSVSREKKESFPLTVTSAQKNPTAFYLCASSMAVAGAHTDTQYFGPGTRLTVL.

This chain joins TRBV27 and TRBJ2-1, with D maybe TRBD1 (6 bases). CDR3 length: 15 residues. V shed 0 bases and J shed 8 bases, with 14 bases lying between them. Germline V gene data show CDR1 as MNHEY and CDR2 as SMNVEV (reference sequence). The CDR3 DNA reads TGTGCCAGCAGTTTATCGGGGGCACCTTATGATGAGCAGTTCTTC. Translating it yields CASSLSGAPYDEQFF.

V gene TRBV6-2 or TRBV6-3 combines with J gene TRBJ2-5; TRBD1 is a possible D gene (6 bases). Germline lookup yields CDR1 MNHEY and CDR2 SVGEGT. Trimming took off 0 bases at V and 0 bases at J, with 8 bases between the two ends. CDR3 length: 15 residues. CDR3 sequence reads: CASSYSGTYQETQYF. CDR3 coding DNA: TGTGCCAGCAGTTACTCCGGGACATACCAAGAGACCCAGTACTTC.

The rearrangement uses TRBV5-6 and TRBJ1-6; D might be TRBD1 (5 bases). V lost 4 bases and J lost 7, with 12 bases in between. The germline gives CDR1 SGHDT, CDR2 YYEEEE. The CDR3 totals 14 residues. CDR3 in DNA: TGTGCCAGCAGCCGACCGACAGAGAATTCACCCCTCCACTTT. Its translation is CASSRPTENSPLHF.

This clone was seen more than once but under ten times. The rearrangement uses TRBV11-2 and TRBJ1-1; the D is unclear. The CDR3 has 13 amino acids. Trimming pared 0 bases from V and 6 bases from J, leaving 8 bases between. Per germline, CDR1 SGHAT and CDR2 FQNNGV. CDR3 nucleotides: TGTGCCAGCAGCTTAGATCGGAGCTCTGAAGCTTTCTTT. As protein: CASSLDRSSEAFF. Full variable domain (rest looked up from reference TRBV11-2 and TRBJ1-1): EAGVAQSPRYKIIEKRQSVAFWCNPISGHATLYWYQQILGQGPKLLIQFQNNGVVDDSQLPKDRFSAERLKGVDSTLKIQPAKLEDSAVYLCASSLDRSSEAFFGQGTRLTVV.

The chain has TRBV2 and TRBJ2-7; unclear D gene. The CDR3 contains 14 residues. Germline CDR1 and CDR2: SNHLY and FYNNEI. V was shortened by 3 bases and J by 0 bases, with 9 bases between the two germline ends. Here the CDR3 DNA reads TGTGCCAGCAGTGATGCCACGAGCTCCTACGAGCAGTACGTC. Its translation is CASSDATSSYEQYV.

V usage is TRBV15 and J usage is TRBJ2-2; TRBD2 might be the D (6 bases). Germline CDR1 LNHNV, CDR2 YYDKDF (reference sequence). V dropped 0 bases and J dropped 1 base, with 12 bases sitting between them. The CDR3 totals 17 residues. CDR3 bases: TGTGCCACCAGCAGAGATAGATGGGGGGAGAACACCGGGGAGCTGTTTTTT. This gives the protein CATSRDRWGENTGELFF.

The chain has TRBV5-8 and TRBJ1-1; the D is unclear. The CDR3 length is 14 residues. CDR1 is SGHTS and CDR2 is YDEGEE in the germline V gene. V lost 0 bases to trimming and J lost 0 bases, with 6 bases between them. CDR3 in DNA: TGTGCCAGCAGCTTGGAACAGTTGAACACTGAAGCTTTCTTT. As protein: CASSLEQLNTEAFF.

The chain combines TRBV7-9 with TRBJ1-1; D is possibly TRBD1 (6 bases). The CDR3 is made up of 14 amino acids. Germline CDR1 reads SEHNR; CDR2 reads FQNEAQ (reference sequence). Trimming took off 1 base at V and 4 bases at J, with 10 bases between the two ends. The DNA for the CDR3 is TGTGCCAGCAGCTTAGACAGGGTAGGCACTGAAGCTTTCTTT. This encodes CASSLDRVGTEAFF.

The gene calls are TRBV2 and TRBJ2-1; 9 bases map to TRBD1. Germline V gene data show CDR1 as SNHLY and CDR2 as FYNNEI. The CDR3 runs 13 residues. With V trimmed by 9 bases and J by 0 bases, 0 bases remained unmatched. CDR3 sequence reads: CARTGGSYNEQFF. The CDR3 DNA follows: TGTGCCAGGACAGGGGGCTCCTACAATGAGCAGTTCTTC.

The chain joins TRBV21-1 to TRBJ2-1; no DNA check was done on the table's D call, TRBD2. TRBV21-1 counts as a pseudogene. This CDR3 is 19 amino acids long. The CDR3 region is CASSNRTSGRTSSYNEQFF. The CDR3 region has the DNA TGTGCCAGCAGCAACCGGACTAGCGGGAGGACGAGCTCCTACAATGAGCAGTTCTTC.

J is TRBJ1-4 and V is TRBV5-1; 7 nucleotides line up with TRBD1. Germline loops: CDR1 SGHRS, CDR2 YFSETQ. The CDR3 consists of 16 residues. Germline trimming cut 0 bases from V and 2 bases from J; bases unmatched to any gene: 4. The CDR3 is CASSLGTGATNEKLFF. The DNA for the CDR3 is TGCGCCAGCAGCTTGGGGACAGGAGCCACTAATGAAAAACTGTTTTTT.

V and J are TRBV4-1 and TRBJ1-5; maybe TRBD1 (6 bases). The CDR3 loop spans 15 amino acids. CDR1 MGHRA and CDR2 YSYEKL come from the germline V gene. The V end was cut by 0 bases, the J end by 2 bases, with 8 bases between. The CDR3 region is CASSQDPGGNQPQHF. The DNA for the CDR3 is TGCGCCAGCAGCCAAGATCCAGGGGGCAATCAGCCCCAGCATTTT.

The V call is TRBV10-3, the J call TRBJ2-1; TRBD1 aligns across 8 bases. V lost 6 bases and J lost 6; bases outside the gene matches: 7. The CDR3 has 14 residues. Germline V gene data show CDR1 as ENHRY and CDR2 as SYGVKD. The DNA of the CDR3 is TGTGCCATCAGGGGGCAGGGGGCTGGCAATGAGCAGTTCTTC. Protein: CAIRGQGAGNEQFF.

The chain recombines TRBV30 with TRBJ1-5; possible D gene TRBD1, 5 bases. Germline V lookup: CDR1 GTSNPN, CDR2 SVGIG (reference sequence). The CDR3 runs to 16 residues. V was pared by 0 bases and J by 0 bases, with 12 bases between. DNA for the CDR3: TGTGCCTGGAGTGTACAAGACAGTATTAGCAATCAGCCCCAGCATTTT. Translated, it gives CAWSVQDSISNQPQHF.

The chain combines TRBV6-5 with TRBJ1-1, with D hard to call. The CDR3 runs to 15 residues. Germline V CDR1 and CDR2: MNHEY, SVGAGI. V was clipped by 7 bases and J by 1 base, with 16 bases between them. The chain's CDR3 is CASTGGRYGNTEAFF. In DNA form, the CDR3 reads TGTGCCAGCACCGGAGGCAGGTACGGGAACACTGAAGCTTTCTTT.

DNA of the CDR3: TGTGCCATCAGCCAAGGACTAGCTGGTGAGCAGTACGTC. Amino acids: CAISQGLAGEQYV. The chain couples TRBV10-3 to TRBJ2-7; 8 positions agree with TRBD2. V shed 6 bases, J shed 7 bases, and the junction held 8 bases outside the gene matches. The CDR3 is 13 residues long. In germline, CDR1 is ENHRY, CDR2 SYGVKD.

This chain uses TRBV9 with TRBJ1-6; D is unresolved. V lost 0 bases and J 7 bases, leaving 11 bases between the germline ends. CDR3 length: 15 residues. Germline values: CDR1 SGDLS, CDR2 YYNGEE. CDR3 residues: CASSVGALPNSPLHF. The CDR3, as DNA: TGTGCCAGCAGCGTAGGTGCCCTACCGAATTCACCCCTCCACTTT.

This clone occurred a few times. This rearrangement joins TRBV2 to TRBJ1-6; 7 bases match TRBD1. Germline values: CDR1 SNHLY, CDR2 FYNNEI. This CDR3 spans 16 amino acids. V was clipped by 6 bases and J by 7 bases; unmatched bases: 12. This CDR3 is CASSQNNAGGNSPLHF. CDR3 in DNA: TGTGCCAGCAGCCAGAACAACGCAGGGGGGAATTCACCCCTCCACTTT.

The V and J genes are TRBV27 and TRBJ2-2; 7 bases align to TRBD2. This CDR3 is 15 amino acids long. J lost 2 bases, V lost 6 bases, and 6 bases had no gene match. Germline lookup yields CDR1 MNHEY and CDR2 SMNVEV (reference sequence). The CDR3 is CASRLPGLNTGELFF. CDR3 in DNA: TGTGCCAGCAGGCTACCGGGACTAAACACCGGGGAGCTGTTTTTT.

As for this clone: Other DNA sequences in this specimen translate into the identical CDR3. CDR3 sequence reads: CASREYGNTIYF. The DNA of the CDR3 is TGTGCCAGCCGGGAATACGGAAACACCATATATTTT. The chain carries TRBV28 and TRBJ1-3; D is unclear. CDR1 and CDR2 (germline): MDHEN, SYDVKM. V lost 8 bases to trimming and J lost 4 bases, with 9 bases between them. The CDR3 spans 12 residues.

The chain couples TRBV30 to TRBJ1-2, with D hard to call. The germline V gene has CDR1 GTSNPN and CDR2 SVGIG (reference sequence). The CDR3 is 13 amino acids. V was trimmed by 4 bases and J by 2 bases, leaving 11 bases between them. This CDR3 reads CAWTWTGNYGYTF. CDR3 DNA: TGTGCCTGGACCTGGACTGGGAACTATGGCTACACCTTC.

The chain combines TRBV7-8 with TRBJ1-6, with 7 bases lining up with TRBD1. The CDR3 contains 13 residues. Trimming at V came to 5 bases and at J to 10 bases, leaving 5 bases not matched to a gene. Looked up from germline, CDR1 is SGHVS and CDR2 is FQNEAQ. Here the CDR3 reads CASSRQGGSPLHF. CDR3 coding DNA: TGTGCCAGCAGCCGACAGGGTGGCTCACCCCTCCACTTT.

The chain has TRBV24-1 and TRBJ2-2; D is undetermined. The V and J ends lost 5 bases and 0 bases respectively, with 6 bases between them. In germline, CDR1 is KGHDR, CDR2 SFDVKD. The CDR3 is 14 amino acids. Here the CDR3 DNA reads TGTGCCACCAGTGGTGCGACGAACACCGGGGAGCTGTTTTTT. Protein product: CATSGATNTGELFF.

V is TRBV11-3 and J is TRBJ2-1; the D gene is possibly TRBD2 (6 bases). The germline V and J ends were trimmed by 2 bases and 0 bases, with 14 bases remaining between them. The CDR3 has 17 amino acids. The germline V gene encodes CDR1 SGHNT and CDR2 YENEEA. CDR3 in amino acids: CASSLSPTRGSYNEQFF. The CDR3 nucleotides read TGTGCCAGCAGCTTAAGCCCGACTAGAGGCTCCTACAATGAGCAGTTCTTC.